This entry lists 12 T cell receptor beta chains sequenced from one sample in a study of vaccination and CD4 T cells after COVID-19 (dated by TCRdb to about 2022). The treatment or condition label, read with the paper, signifies: approximately nine-day PBMC culture with coronavirus spike peptide pools or control peptides (ViraFEST assay). The library was built by means of PCR. Instrument used: Illumina iSeq 100. DNA from cultured CD4+ T cells was subjected to TCR sequencing with the Oncomine TCR Beta short-read assay at the Johns Hopkins FTIC core. The public reads were run again by TCRdb, first through fastp at Q25 and then through MiXCR, and only productive beta chains were kept. Entries are consolidated by CDR3 protein sequence, retaining the most common genes and DNA. Present in this sample are approximately 9,700 distinct CDR3 sequences, under 70% of which were seen just once. The ten largest clones take up roughly 35% of the sample.

Antigens of these TCRs are unknown. The sample was CD4+ T cells from blood, cultured in vitro. Receptor source: a human donor who had recovered from COVID-19.

This chain joins TRBV6-4 and TRBJ2-3; D remains ambiguous. Germline values: CDR1 MRHNA, CDR2 SNTAGT. Trimming took off 5 bases at V and 2 bases at J, with 8 bases between the two ends. The CDR3 contains 13 residues. The chain's CDR3 is CASSKSSTDTQYF. As DNA, the CDR3 is TGTGCCAGCAGTAAATCCTCCACAGATACGCAGTATTTT.

The genes are TRBV19 and TRBJ1-2; possibly TRBD1 for D (6 bases). CDR3 length equals 14 residues. CDR1 and CDR2 (germline): LNHDA, SQIVND (reference sequence). V was trimmed by 6 bases and J by 6 bases, leaving 17 bases between them. The CDR3 DNA follows: TGTGCCAGTAGGGACCAGGGCAGGGGTGATGGCTACACCTTC. It specifies CASRDQGRGDGYTF. The full variable domain, its missing parts supplied by reference TRBV19 and TRBJ1-2, is DGGITQSPKYLFRKEGQNVTLSCEQNLNHDAMYWYRQDPGQGLRLIYYSQIVNDFQKGDIAEGYSVSREKKESFPLTVTSAQKNPTAFYLCASRDQGRGDGYTFGSGTRLTVV.

This clonotype has more than one count but fewer than ten. The CDR3 region has the DNA TGTGCCAGCAGTCGAGTACAGGAGGCGGGGGGCTACACCTTC. This encodes CASSRVQEAGGYTF. The chain has TRBV6-1 and TRBJ1-2, with a possible D match to TRBD1 (5 bases). Germline V gene sequence: CDR1 MNHNS, CDR2 SASEGT. The CDR3 loop spans 14 amino acids. Deletions cut 5 bases from V and 8 bases from J, with 18 bases between.

About this clonotype: As the CDR3 is not closed by the conserved phenylalanine or tryptophan, this likely results from a read error. The chain couples TRBV6-1 to TRBJ1-1, with 9 bases fitting TRBD1. CDR1 is MNHNS, CDR2 SASEGT, per germline. The CDR3 runs to 16 residues. Germline trimming cut 6 bases from V and 5 bases from J; bases unmatched to any gene: 13. In DNA, the CDR3 is TGTGCCAGCAGCCTAGAGGGCACAGGGGGCATGACTGAAGCTTTCTTA. Residues: CASSLEGTGGMTEAFL.

The genes are TRBV7-2 and TRBJ2-3; D perhaps matches TRBD1 (7 bases). There are 15 residues in the CDR3. Germline V gene sequence: CDR1 SGHTA, CDR2 FQGNSA. V was cut by 5 bases and J by 1 base, with 13 bases left in between. DNA for the CDR3: TGTGCCAGCAGCCAGGGGGACTCTCGCACAGATACGCAGTATTTT. Translating gives CASSQGDSRTDTQYF. Full variable domain (remainder filled in from reference TRBV7-2 and TRBJ2-3): GAGVSQSPSNKVTEKGKDVELRCDPISGHTALYWYRQSLGQGLEFLIYFQGNSAPDKSGLPSDRFSAERTGGSVSTLTIQRTQQEDSAVYLCASSQGDSRTDTQYFGPGTRLTVL.

V gene TRBV19 combines with J gene TRBJ1-2, with D maybe TRBD1 (6 bases). This CDR3 region has 15 residues. V was clipped by 7 bases and J by 2 bases, with 17 bases between them. The V gene's germline CDR1 is LNHDA and CDR2 SQIVND (reference sequence). The CDR3 DNA is TGTGCCAGTATCACAGGGAAATCCGCCAACTATGGCTACACCTTC. Translated, it gives CASITGKSANYGYTF.

This sequence joins TRBV20-1 and TRBJ2-3, with 15 bases fitting TRBD2. The ends lost 6 bases at V and 6 bases at J; junction bases unmatched: 10. Germline loops: CDR1 DFQATT, CDR2 SNEGSKA (reference sequence). The CDR3 spans 16 residues. CDR3 amino acids: CSAGGLAGGSGDTQYF. The DNA for the CDR3 is TGCAGTGCGGGGGGACTAGCGGGGGGATCGGGCGATACGCAGTATTTT.

The chain carries TRBV6-1 and TRBJ1-1; D unresolved. The V and J ends lost 3 bases and 1 base respectively, with 9 bases between them. This CDR3 is 14 amino acids long. Germline V gene sequence: CDR1 MNHNS, CDR2 SASEGT. Here the CDR3 DNA reads TGTGCCAGCAGTGACTACCGGGGGAACACTGAAGCTTTCTTT. This translates into CASSDYRGNTEAFF.

This clonotype was recorded only once. The chain carries TRBV14 and TRBJ2-2, with TRBD1 identical over 8 bases. Germline V CDR1 and CDR2: SGHDN, FVKESK. There are 14 residues in the CDR3. V gave up 3 bases and J gave up 6 bases; unmatched junction bases: 3. The CDR3 DNA sequence: TGTGCCAGCAGCCACAGGGGGCGCGCCGGGGAGCTGTTTTTT. It translates to CASSHRGRAGELFF.

The chain couples TRBV7-2 to TRBJ1-2; perhaps TRBD1 as D (6 bases). Germline-derived CDR1 and CDR2 are SGHTA and FQGNSA. Trimming removed 1 base at V and 4 bases at J, with 10 bases between. This CDR3 region has 14 residues. CDR3 sequence reads: CASSLGTEPYGYTF. The CDR3 region has the DNA TGTGCCAGCAGCTTAGGGACAGAGCCCTATGGCTACACCTTC.

The J gene is TRBJ2-4, the V gene TRBV4-3; 11 bases match TRBD1. Per germline, CDR1 LGHNA and CDR2 YSLEER. This CDR3 region has 16 residues. V was pared by 3 bases and J by 2 bases, with 3 bases of the junction left unmatched. The CDR3 bases are TGCGCCAGCAGCCATCGGGACAGGGGGTCCAAAAACATTCAGTACTTC. Its protein is CASSHRDRGSKNIQYF.

This clonotype was counted a few times. The chain couples TRBV7-2 to TRBJ2-1; 10 bases agree with TRBD2. V lost 6 bases, J lost 9 bases, and 11 bases stayed unmatched. Per the germline V gene, CDR1 is SGHTA and CDR2 is FQGNSA. CDR3 length: 15 residues. Here the CDR3 reads CASSGGLADSSEQFF. For the CDR3, the DNA is TGTGCCAGCAGTGGCGGACTAGCGGACAGTTCTGAGCAGTTCTTC. Supplemented by reference TRBV7-2 and TRBJ2-1, the full variable domain reads GAGVSQSPSNKVTEKGKDVELRCDPISGHTALYWYRQSLGQGLEFLIYFQGNSAPDKSGLPSDRFSAERTGGSVSTLTIQRTQQEDSAVYLCASSGGLADSSEQFFGPGTRLTVL.